Listed below are T cell receptor beta chains from one sample, sequenced in a study of cytomegalovirus exposure and HLA in healthy donors. Only in-frame clones appear in the TCRdb table, and some are missing; sequencing was by immunoSEQ multiplex PCR. The repertoire has some 120,000 clones, about 93% of them found once; the top ten carry more than 0.9%. The sequencing sample was made of PBMCs. The source of these receptors is a woman under 30 in good health and CMV-seronegative. Both conserved end residues are part of each CDR3. A D gene is named only where the DNA matches it firmly. Only part of the rows carry a size: once, few, many, or a class if the clone is expanded.

abundance	d_gene	v_gene	j_gene	CDR3nt	CDR3aa
once	NA	TRBV9	TRBJ1-1	TGTGCCAGCAGCGTAGCTAACCGTCCTGCTTTCTTT	CASSVANRPAFF
NA	TRBD1	TRBV2	TRBJ1-4	TGTGCCAGCAGCCCGGACAGGATTGCCGAAAAACTGTTTTTT	CASSPDRIAEKLFF
NA	TRBD2	TRBV7-2	TRBJ2-7	TGTGCCAGCAGCTTACCGGCTAGCGGGAGGGACGAGCAGTACTTC	CASSLPASGRDEQYF
once	TRBD1	TRBV27	TRBJ1-2	TGTGCCAGCAGGCAAACAGGGGGCTACGGCTACACCTTC	CASRQTGGYGYTF
NA	NA	TRBV7-3	TRBJ2-3	TGTGCCAGCCCACTCGACAGGTTCACAGATACGCAGTATTTT	CASPLDRFTDTQYF
NA	NA	TRBV28	TRBJ2-5	TGTGCCAGCAGTTTAAAACTTTTGGGGGCGGGGGCCCAAGAGACCCAGTACTTC	CASSLKLLGAGAQETQYF
once	NA	TRBV7-9	TRBJ1-2	TGTGCCAGCAGCTCACAGGGAGATGGCTACACCTTC	CASSSQGDGYTF
NA	NA	TRBV27	TRBJ1-1	TGTGCCAGCAGCTTAGGAGGGAGTGAGGCTTTCTTT	CASSLGGSEAFF
NA	TRBD1	TRBV6-6	TRBJ1-1	TGTGCCAGCCTGAGACAGGGTAACACTGAAGCTTTCTTT	CASLRQGNTEAFF
NA	NA	TRBV11-2	TRBJ2-7	TGTGCCAGCAGCGAAGGAGGAGCCGTTTCATCCTACGAGCAGTACTTC	CASSEGGAVSSYEQYF
NA	TRBD1	TRBV28	TRBJ1-3	TGTGCCAGCAGTCAAACACACCGGGACAGCTACCGAAACACCATATATTTT	CASSQTHRDSYRNTIYF
NA	NA	TRBV9	TRBJ2-1	TGTGCCAGCAGCACAGCAGAGAGCTCCTACAATGAGCAGTTCTTC	CASSTAESSYNEQFF
NA	NA	TRBV15	TRBJ1-1	TGTGCCACCAGCCGAGGAGCATCAGGAGGGGCAGCTTTCTTT	CATSRGASGGAAFF
NA	TRBD2	TRBV5-1	TRBJ2-7	TGCGCCAGCAGCTTGGCCGGGGGGGACAACTACGAGCAGTACTTC	CASSLAGGDNYEQYF
NA	NA	TRBV5-5	TRBJ1-1	TGTGCCAGCAGCTTGTCGCCACTCACTGAAGCTTTCTTT	CASSLSPLTEAFF
NA	NA	TRBV18	TRBJ2-7	TGTGCCAGCTCACTCGCGGTTAGCTCCTACGAGCAGTACTTC	CASSLAVSSYEQYF
NA	NA	TRBV5-1	TRBJ2-4	TGCGCCAGCAGCGGGAGCCAGTGGTCCAAAAACATTCAGTACTTC	CASSGSQWSKNIQYF
NA	NA	TRBV18	TRBJ2-7	TGTGCCAGCTCACCGGGGCAGGCTACCGGAGAGCAGTACTTC	CASSPGQATGEQYF
NA	NA	TRBV7-9	TRBJ2-3	TGTGCCAGCAGCTCCCTTGTGGGGAGTACGCAGTATTTT	CASSSLVGSTQYF
NA	TRBD1	TRBV6-1	TRBJ2-2	TGTGCCAGCAGAGACAGGGGTGGGGTACCCGGGGAGCTGTTTTTT	CASRDRGGVPGELFF
few	NA	TRBV18	TRBJ2-5	TGTGCCAGCTCACCCGGGATAAGGGAGACCCAGTACTTC	CASSPGIRETQYF
NA	TRBD1	TRBV5-8	TRBJ1-2	TGTGCCAGCAGCTCACGACAGGGAGCTAACTATGGCTACACCTTC	CASSSRQGANYGYTF
NA	NA	TRBV10-2	TRBJ1-2	TGCGCCAGCAGCCGCGACGGACTGGAGTATGGCTACACCTTC	CASSRDGLEYGYTF
NA	NA	TRBV28	TRBJ2-3	TGTGCCAGCAGCCCCCAGGTGTTCAGGGGTTCCGCAGATACGCAGTATTTT	CASSPQVFRGSADTQYF
NA	TRBD1	TRBV5-5	TRBJ1-3	TGTGCCAGCAGCTTGAGGGGACAGTACTCTGGAAACACCATATATTTT	CASSLRGQYSGNTIYF
NA	TRBD1	TRBV5-6	TRBJ2-7	TGTGCCAGCAGCTTGGTTGGTCCAGGGGGCTACGAGCAGTACTTC	CASSLVGPGGYEQYF
NA	TRBD2	TRBV7-9	TRBJ2-1	TGTGCCAGCAGCGGGACTAGCGGGGGGCCTGGTGGAACCTACAATGAGCAGTTCTTC	CASSGTSGGPGGTYNEQFF
NA	TRBD2	TRBV6-4	TRBJ2-5	TGTGCCAGCAGTGACTCCTGGCTAGCGGCTACTCCCCAAGAGACCCAGTACTTC	CASSDSWLAATPQETQYF
NA	NA	TRBV30	TRBJ1-4	TGTGCCTGGAGTCCGGGACTCTCGAACGAAAAACTGTTTTTT	CAWSPGLSNEKLFF
NA	NA	TRBV7-9	TRBJ1-1	TGTGCCAGCAGCTTAGGCGGAGTGAACACTGAAGCTTTCTTT	CASSLGGVNTEAFF
NA	NA	TRBV4-1	TRBJ2-1	TGCGCCAGCAGCCTGGACCCAGGGGACAATGAGCAGTTCTTC	CASSLDPGDNEQFF
NA	NA	TRBV7-9	TRBJ1-1	TGTGCCAGCAGCTTACCTGGACATAACACTGAAGCTTTCTTT	CASSLPGHNTEAFF
once	TRBD1	TRBV5-1	TRBJ2-3	TGCGCCAGCAGCTTGGCTTTACAGGGGTCTACAGATACGCAGTATTTT	CASSLALQGSTDTQYF
NA	NA	TRBV28	TRBJ2-1	TGTGCCAGCATGGGGGCGGGCAGCAATGAGCAGTTCTTC	CASMGAGSNEQFF
NA	NA	TRBV6-6	TRBJ2-7	TGTGCCAGCAGTTACCAGCGGTTCTTAGAGCAGTACTTC	CASSYQRFLEQYF
NA	TRBD1	TRBV6-6	TRBJ1-1	TGTGCCAGCAGGACAGGGGACACTGAAGCTTTCTTT	CASRTGDTEAFF
NA	TRBD1	TRBV5-4	TRBJ2-2	TGTGCCAGCAGCATCGTCCCGGGACAGGGGACCCCCGGGGAGCTGTTTTTT	CASSIVPGQGTPGELFF